The 7 T cell receptor beta chains below all came from one sample that was sequenced in a study of beta chain features in type 1 diabetes listed by TCRdb under 2018. The method was the immunoSEQ multiplex PCR assay. The High Capacity cDNA Reverse Transcription Kit was used to reverse transcribe all of the isolated RNA, meaning that expressed TCRB transcripts were what got sequenced. Imported from immuneACCESS, the table was reduced by TCRdb to in-frame sequences with V and J called. These copies leave out some clones; in studies compared against another copy, an unresolved V gene accounts for under half, and the cause of the remainder is not known. The sample data list around 500,000 clones, and more than 9.5% of these were observed just once. Roughly 0.046% of the sample is in the top ten clones. Input material: naive CD4+ T cells from blood. What this sample's cell subset or site label stands for: true naive CD4+ T cells. The receptors here all came from a woman under 30 in good health.

The chain employs TRBV9 and TRBJ2-3; 8 bases fit TRBD1. This CDR3 is built from 17 residues. The V segment lost 0 bases and the J segment 1 base; nucleotides outside the gene matches: 7. Germline assignment: CDR1 SGDLS and CDR2 YYNGEE. In DNA, the CDR3 is TGTGCCAGCAGCGTAGTGGACAGGGTATTCCGCACAGATACGCAGTATTTT. Its translation is CASSVVDRVFRTDTQYF. The whole variable domain, filled in from reference TRBV9 and TRBJ2-3, reads DSGVTQTPKHLITATGQRVTLRCSPRSGDLSVYWYQQSLDQGLQFLIQYYNGEERAKGNILERFSAQQFPDLHSELNLSSLELGDSALYFCASSVVDRVFRTDTQYFGPGTRLTVL.

This clone turned up a few times. The chain links TRBV12-5 to TRBJ2-5, with D maybe TRBD2 (5 bases). The ends were cut back, 2 bases at V and 7 bases at J, with 8 bases in the middle. The CDR3 contains 12 residues. The V gene's germline CDR1 is LGHNT and CDR2 FRNRAP. CDR3: CASGLIRGTQYF. In nucleotides, the CDR3 is TGTGCTAGTGGTTTGATCCGGGGGACCCAGTACTTC.

This clone was seen only a few times. The chain employs TRBV4-1 and TRBJ2-3; D is uncertain. This CDR3 is 15 amino acids long. Germline V CDR1 and CDR2: MGHRA, YSYEKL. V shed 3 bases and J shed 4 bases, with 14 bases lying between them. The CDR3 region has the DNA TGCGCCAGCAGCCAGTATACGCGAACCGCAGATACGCAGTATTTT. Encoded protein: CASSQYTRTADTQYF.

This clone has more than one count but fewer than ten. The CDR3, as DNA: TGTGCCACCAGCAGAGATTTCTCTGGCTACACCTTC. Protein product: CATSRDFSGYTF. V usage is TRBV15 and J usage is TRBJ1-2; D is unclear. Trimming stripped 0 bases from V and 7 bases from J, with 6 bases between. This CDR3 region has 12 residues. Germline-derived CDR1 and CDR2 are LNHNV and YYDKDF (reference sequence).

The genes are TRBV18 and TRBJ2-3; D uncertain. The CDR3 spans 14 residues. Germline V CDR1 and CDR2: KGHSH, LQKENI. The ends were cut back, 3 bases at V and 4 bases at J, with 11 bases in the middle. CDR3 DNA sequence: TGTGCCAGCTCACCGGCCCGTGGATCAGATACGCAGTATTTT. Amino acids: CASSPARGSDTQYF.

This chain connects TRBV28 to TRBJ1-2, with unresolved D. V was pared by 1 base and J by 8 bases, with 14 bases between. The CDR3 is 14 residues long. CDR1 and CDR2 (germline): MDHEN, SYDVKM. CDR3 DNA: TGTGCCAGCAGTTTATATGGTAACCTCCTCGGCTACACCTTC. Translation gives CASSLYGNLLGYTF.

CDR3 sequence (DNA): TGTGCCAGCAGCTCGAAGGGCCCCGGGCCCCAGCATTTT. Its protein product is CASSSKGPGPQHF. V and J are TRBV4-2 and TRBJ1-5; D gene unclear. The CDR3 is 13 amino acids. Trimming pared 5 bases from V and 9 bases from J, leaving 14 bases between. Germline values: CDR1 LGHNA, CDR2 YNFKEQ.